The 14 T cell receptor beta chains below all came from one sample that was sequenced in a study of radiation and T cells in renal cell carcinoma. TCRdb's table, derived via immunoSEQ multiplex PCR, lists solely in-frame clones and lacks some. The sample has 100,000 to 150,000 clones, 88% seen once. Time point defined: blood 2 weeks post-SBRT. Treatment reported: 15 Gy SBRT to primary tumor, nephrectomy 4 weeks later. Source: blood, taken from a patient whose treatment included radiotherapy and nephrectomy. The receptor source for this set is a woman in her sixties or seventies with renal cell carcinoma.

The V gene is TRBV5-1, the J gene TRBJ2-7; 7 positions agree with TRBD1. The CDR3 is 14 residues long. V was clipped by 3 bases and J by 1 base; unmatched bases: 4. The germline V gene has CDR1 SGHRS and CDR2 YFSETQ. The CDR3 nucleotides are TGCGCCAGCAGCTCGAGGACAGGTTCCTACGAGCAGTACTTC. This translates into CASSSRTGSYEQYF.

The CDR3 coding sequence is TGTGCCATCAGTGAAGGGCTAGCGGGGGTGAACACCGGGGAGCTGTTTTTT. Protein sequence: CAISEGLAGVNTGELFF. The V call is TRBV10-3, the J call TRBJ2-2; 10 bases agree with TRBD2. This CDR3 has 17 residues. V was pared by 3 bases and J by 1 base, with 5 bases of the junction left unmatched. The germline V gene has CDR1 ENHRY and CDR2 SYGVKD.

The V gene is TRBV7-3, the J gene TRBJ2-7; TRBD1 aligns across 7 bases. The CDR3 loop spans 15 amino acids. V lost 2 bases and J lost 0; bases outside the gene matches: 4. Germline V CDR1 and CDR2: SGHTA, FQGTGA. CDR3 DNA sequence: TGTGCCAGCAGCTTAGGGGACAGTAGCTCCTACGAGCAGTACTTC. This gives the protein CASSLGDSSSYEQYF.

V gene TRBV5-1 combines with J gene TRBJ2-2, with 7 bases that match TRBD1. Germline lookup yields CDR1 SGHRS and CDR2 YFSETQ. The V segment lost 4 bases and the J segment 4 bases; nucleotides outside the gene matches: 4. The CDR3 is 14 residues long. The chain's CDR3 is CASSTTGVTGELFF. CDR3 bases: TGCGCCAGCAGCACCACAGGGGTCACCGGGGAGCTGTTTTTT.

The J gene is TRBJ1-1, the V gene TRBV6-1, with D perhaps TRBD1 (5 bases). The CDR3 length is 14 residues. The V and J ends lost 8 bases and 1 base respectively, with 14 bases between them. The germline CDR1 and CDR2 sequences are MNHNS and SASEGT. The CDR3 loop is CASARLQGNTEAFF. The CDR3 DNA reads as TGTGCCAGCGCCAGGCTGCAGGGGAACACTGAAGCTTTCTTT.

J is TRBJ2-1 and V is TRBV7-6; 9 nucleotides line up with TRBD2. The CDR3 totals 16 residues. Germline assignment: CDR1 SGHVS and CDR2 FNYEAQ. V dropped 0 bases and J dropped 8; count of bases not matched to a gene: 8. The CDR3 DNA reads TGTGCCAGCAGCTTAGCACGAGCGGGGGGTTGGGATGAGCAGTTCTTC. Protein: CASSLARAGGWDEQFF.

This clone was observed a single time. The chain combines TRBV7-2 with TRBJ2-4, with 9 bases fitting TRBD1. V trimming: 1 base; J trimming: 8 bases; junction bases outside the gene matches: 6. CDR3 length: 15 amino acids. Looked up from germline, CDR1 is SGHTA and CDR2 is FQGNSA. This CDR3 reads CASSLDGTGQDIQYF. CDR3 bases: TGTGCCAGCAGCTTAGATGGGACAGGGCAGGACATTCAGTACTTC.

The chain combines TRBV7-2 with TRBJ1-1; D is possibly TRBD1 (6 bases). CDR1 is SGHTA and CDR2 is FQGNSA in the germline V gene. The CDR3 covers 12 residues. V was shortened by 5 bases and J by 11 bases, with 15 bases between the two germline ends. The chain's CDR3 is CASSQTGRYAFF. CDR3 DNA: TGTGCCAGCAGCCAAACAGGGCGATACGCTTTCTTT. The full variable domain, rest sourced from reference TRBV7-2 and TRBJ1-1, is GAGVSQSPSNKVTEKGKDVELRCDPISGHTALYWYRQSLGQGLEFLIYFQGNSAPDKSGLPSDRFSAERTGGSVSTLTIQRTQQEDSAVYLCASSQTGRYAFFGQGTRLTVV.

This sequence joins TRBV11-2 and TRBJ2-2, with D possibly being TRBD2 (7 bases). Per the germline V gene, CDR1 is SGHAT and CDR2 is FQNNGV. V lost 1 base, J lost 7 bases, and 13 bases lay in between. The CDR3 spans 15 residues. In DNA form, the CDR3 reads TGTGCCAGCAGCTTAGGTTGGGGGGGCGGCGGGGAGCTGTTTTTT. It is translated as CASSLGWGGGGELFF.

The rearrangement links TRBV30 to TRBJ1-1; 7 nucleotides agree with TRBD1. After removal of 2 bases from V and 4 bases from J, the junction contained 10 bases not matched to a gene. CDR1 is GTSNPN, CDR2 SVGIG, per germline (reference sequence). CDR3 length equals 15 residues. CDR3 DNA sequence: TGTGCCTGGAGTTTCGCCGGGACAGCCCGCACTGAAGCTTTCTTT. Its protein product is CAWSFAGTARTEAFF.

This clone was seen a single time. The chain recombines TRBV19 with TRBJ2-3, with 7 bases aligning to TRBD1. CDR1 is LNHDA and CDR2 is SQIVND in the germline V gene (reference sequence). This CDR3 has 17 residues. V lost 1 base to trimming and J lost 3 bases; unmatched junction nucleotides: 10. In nucleotides, the CDR3 is TGTGCCAGTAGTATAGGTGGGACGACAGGGTCAACAGATACGCAGTATTTT. This gives the protein CASSIGGTTGSTDTQYF.

The chain couples TRBV6-1 to TRBJ2-5, with D maybe TRBD1 (5 bases). The germline CDR1 and CDR2 sequences are MNHNS and SASEGT. V shed 6 bases and J shed 5 bases, with 10 bases lying between them. The CDR3 is 12 residues long. The CDR3 nucleotides read TGTGCCAGCAGGGCAGGGTTGGAGACCCAGTACTTC. It translates to CASRAGLETQYF.

This clone was recorded only once. The chain is built from TRBV11-2 and TRBJ2-7; possible D gene TRBD1, 6 bases. Trimming left V 5 bases short and J 1 base short, with 18 bases between. This CDR3 comprises 16 residues. The V gene's germline CDR1 is SGHAT and CDR2 FQNNGV. CDR3 in amino acids: CASSRLQGKVSYEQYF. CDR3 DNA sequence: TGTGCCAGCAGCCGACTCCAGGGGAAAGTGTCCTACGAGCAGTACTTC.

The rearrangement links TRBV6-6 to TRBJ1-1; 7 bases are a match to TRBD1. The CDR3 length is 14 residues. Per germline, CDR1 MNHNY and CDR2 SVGAGI (reference sequence). The trim removed 5 bases at V and 2 bases at J, leaving 5 bases unmatched. The CDR3 nucleotides read TGTGCCAGCAGTGGACAGGTTTTTAACACTGAAGCTTTCTTT. Its protein product is CASSGQVFNTEAFF.